This T cell receptor beta chain originates from a study of tumor and adjacent non-tumor tissue in lung cancer. Turning to the study itself: The cohort had about 12 adenocarcinoma, a couple of squamous cell and 1 small cell patients. Samples averaged roughly 4.4 million productive TCRbeta reads each.

A modified ARM-PCR protocol with three rounds of nested PCR amplified TCRbeta. TCRdb processed the multiplex PCR reads anew with MiXCR; each CDR3 protein has one entry. Among fewer than 100,000 distinct CDR3 sequences, 80% to 90% were seen once, and the ten largest hold about half. This CDR3 is built from 15 residues. From germline, CDR1 is DFQATT and CDR2 SNEGSKA (reference sequence). RNA was extracted from bulk tissue without any cell sorting. This non-tumor lung sample came from over 3 cm beyond the tumor edge. This clonotype appeared a single time. Its cognate antigen is unknown. One junction end disagrees with the germline gene, perhaps due to a read error. Study-level points and caveats: Patients with more diverse tumor TCRs had worse survival.

The TCR sequence derives from a man aged 60 to 69 with non-small cell lung cancer. The V and J genes are TRBV20-1 and TRBJ2-1; D is perhaps TRBD1 (5 bases). The sequencing input was distant non-tumor lung tissue. The chain's CDR3 is CSVMVGLSSYDEQFF. As DNA, the CDR3 is TGCAGTGTCATGGTGGGGCTGAGCTCCTACGATGAGCAGTTCTTC.